This T cell receptor beta chain was identified in a study of neurological immune-mediated disorders. Study-wide results and caveats: The level of TCR clonal expansion was highest in patients with HTLV-1-associated myelopathy and lowest in multiple sclerosis, where it fell below the level seen in healthy controls.

The making of cDNA relied on 5'RACE with 10-nucleotide random UMIs. In every sequencing run, more than 180 million TCR-beta sequences were generated from 15-18 subjects. TCRdb recomputed calls from the 5' RACE reads with MiXCR, one row per CDR3 protein. The sample has approximately 28,000 distinct CDR3 sequences; approximately 16% are singletons. The time point denotes: technical triplicate 3. Input was 900,000 to 1,000,000 sorted T cells, either CD4+ or CD8+. Trimming cost V 1 base and J 5 bases; bases outside gene matches: 4. This CDR3 contains 15 residues. Germline CDR1 reads SGHTA; CDR2 reads FQGNSA. This clonotype has ten or more counts. Its specificity is unknown.

The sample consisted of CD4+ T cells from blood. The chain couples TRBV7-2 to TRBJ2-4; 8 nucleotides align to TRBD2. This receptor was obtained from a female donor with HTLV-1-associated myelopathy (HAM/TSP). The DNA of the CDR3 is TGTGCCAGCAGCTTAGGGTTTAGCGGGGAAAACATTCAGTACTTC. This gives the protein CASSLGFSGENIQYF.